A single sample gave rise to the 29 T cell receptor beta chains below, sequenced in a study of T cell clonality in common variable immunodeficiency. The method was immunoSEQ multiplex PCR; TCRdb's version includes in-frame clones alone and lacks a portion of them. There are 35,000 to 55,000 clones in the sample, none observed a single time. The sample taken for sequencing was peripheral blood mononuclear cells. The source is a person aged 18 to 75 in good health.

This clone was detected ten times or more. The read falls 3 residues short of the CDR3 end, and the missing part is taken from the germline J gene. The chain recombines TRBV7-8 with TRBJ1-2; 7 bases are a match to TRBD1. From germline, CDR1 is SGHVS and CDR2 FQNEAQ. The CDR3 loop spans 17 amino acids. The part of the CDR3 DNA that was read is TGTGCCAGCAGCTGGCCAGACAGGGTAGGGTCCTTGGGAGGC. This sequence encodes CASSWPDRVGSLGG. The CDR3 in full is CASSWPDRVGSLGGYTF.

The sequenced CDR3 bases are TGTGCCAGCAGCTTATTTAGATGGAACACCGGGGAG. Protein sequence: CASSLFRWNTGE. Given in full, the CDR3 is CASSLFRWNTGELFF. This chain joins TRBV11-2 and TRBJ2-2, with D uncertain. The read halts 3 residues ahead of the CDR3 end, with the missing end drawn from the germline J gene. The germline V gene has CDR1 SGHAT and CDR2 FQNNGV. There are 15 residues in the CDR3. The V end lost 2 bases, the J end lost 1 base, and 8 bases lay between the germline ends.

Points on this clone: The DNA ends 3 residues before the CDR3 does, and the rest of the CDR3 is filled in from the germline J gene. The chain carries TRBV27 and TRBJ2-5; no reliable D call. Trimming took 5 bases from V and 5 from J, leaving 15 bases between them. CDR1 and CDR2 (germline): MNHEY, SMNVEV (reference sequence). The length of the CDR3 is 14 residues. Incomplete CDR3 DNA: TGTGCCAGCAGTATCGGCAGGTTCTTGGAGACC. Translation gives CASSIGRFLET. The CDR3 in full is CASSIGRFLETQYF.

On this clone: The CDR3 is cut off 3 residues early in the read; its end comes from the germline J gene. The V and J genes are TRBV7-8 and TRBJ2-7; 9 bases align to TRBD1. The CDR3 length is 14 residues. CDR1 is SGHVS and CDR2 is FQNEAQ in the germline V gene. V trimming: 5 bases; J trimming: 6 bases; junction bases outside the gene matches: 8. CDR3 in amino acids: CASSPRDREGEQYF. The DNA read from the CDR3 is TGTGCCAGCAGCCCCCGGGACAGGGAGGGCGAG.

This clone was counted many times. The CDR3 extends 3 residues past the end of the read, so its final part is completed from the germline J gene. J is TRBJ2-3 and V is TRBV7-3; D ambiguous. V lost 3 bases to trimming and J lost 4 bases, with 8 bases between them. The CDR3 is made up of 13 amino acids. The germline V gene encodes CDR1 SGHTA and CDR2 FQGTGA. The part of the CDR3 DNA that was read is TGTGCCAGCAGCTTCAGTAGGGCAGATACG. This translates into CASSFSRADT. In full, the CDR3 reads CASSFSRADTQYF.

This clone was recorded many times. The read ends 3 residues early relative to the CDR3; the germline J gene fills the gap. The V and J genes are TRBV4-1 and TRBJ2-3, with 9 bases matching TRBD1. V dropped 3 bases and J dropped 3; count of bases not matched to a gene: 4. The CDR3 loop spans 15 amino acids. Germline V CDR1 and CDR2: MGHRA, YSYEKL. CDR3 loop: CASSQTGGWTDTQYF. The CDR3 bases that were read are TGCGCCAGCAGCCAGACAGGGGGGTGGACAGATACG.

This clone was counted many times. The CDR3 goes on 3 residues after the read ends, and that part is filled in from the germline J gene. This sequence joins TRBV20-1 and TRBJ2-1; no clear D. The CDR3 contains 14 residues. Germline CDR1 is DFQATT and CDR2 is SNEGSKA (reference sequence). V was trimmed by 6 bases and J by 4 bases, leaving 16 bases between them. The CDR3 region is CSALRLELYNEQFF. The CDR3 DNA, read in part, is TGCAGTGCCTTGAGGCTAGAACTTTACAATGAG.

This clone was recorded many times. The read terminates 3 residues ahead of where the CDR3 ends, so the germline J gene completes it. The chain links TRBV19 to TRBJ1-5; D ambiguous. V was clipped by 10 bases and J by 3 bases, with 19 bases between them. The germline V gene encodes CDR1 LNHDA and CDR2 SQIVND (reference sequence). This CDR3 region has 15 residues. CDR3 residues: CATEQGGWANQPQHF. The CDR3 bases that were read are TGTGCCACCGAACAAGGAGGATGGGCCAATCAGCCC.

This clone was observed a few times. The read finishes 3 residues shy of the CDR3 end, and the germline J gene is used to complete it. The V call is TRBV7-3, the J call TRBJ2-1, with 12 bases aligning to TRBD2. Germline CDR1 is SGHTA and CDR2 is FQGTGA. Losses at the gene ends were 5 bases for V and 0 bases for J; bases not matched to a gene: 8. This CDR3 contains 18 residues. The sequenced part of the CDR3 DNA is TGTGCCAGCAGCCGCGGACTAGCGGGACCGAGCTCCTACAATGAG. It codes for CASSRGLAGPSSYNE. The CDR3 in full is CASSRGLAGPSSYNEQFF.

This clone was seen repeatedly, ten times or more. The observed sequence ends 3 residues before the CDR3 terminus, with the missing tail filled in from the germline J gene. The V gene is TRBV19, the J gene TRBJ1-3; D perhaps matches TRBD1 (6 bases). CDR3 length: 15 residues. Germline assignment: CDR1 LNHDA and CDR2 SQIVND (reference sequence). Trimming stripped 5 bases from V and 0 bases from J, with 11 bases between. The part of the CDR3 DNA that was read is TGTGCCAGTAGTCGAGGACAGACCTCTGGAAACACC. This sequence encodes CASSRGQTSGNT. The entire CDR3 reads CASSRGQTSGNTIYF.

This clone appeared many times. With the read ending 3 residues before the CDR3 end, the germline J gene is used to fill in that end. The chain employs TRBV7-6 and TRBJ1-5; 11 nucleotides line up with TRBD1. Unmatched junction bases numbered 7, after V lost 5 bases and J lost 4 bases. The germline CDR1 and CDR2 sequences are SGHVS and FNYEAQ. The CDR3 is 16 amino acids. The CDR3 here is CASSPRTGGSNQPQHF. The covered CDR3 bases are TGTGCCAGCAGCCCCCGGACAGGGGGCAGTAATCAGCCC.

With regard to this clone: Coverage ceases 3 residues before the CDR3 finishes, and the germline J gene fills in the end. V and J are TRBV6-2 or TRBV6-3 and TRBJ2-1; D perhaps matches TRBD2 (6 bases). V lost 4 bases and J lost 0, with 10 bases in between. The CDR3 runs 15 residues. The germline V gene has CDR1 MNHEY and CDR2 SVGEGT. The CDR3 protein is CASSSPGGSYNEQFF. CDR3 DNA (partial): TGTGCCAGCAGTTCCCCCGGGGGCTCCTACAATGAG.

This clone was seen many times. The sequenced part of the CDR3 DNA is TGTGCCAGCAGCGGGCCAGCGGGGGAGGGGGAGACC. Encoded protein: CASSGPAGEGET. The full CDR3 protein is CASSGPAGEGETQYF. The J gene is TRBJ2-5, the V gene TRBV5-4; 8 bases are shared with TRBD2. The CDR3 end is not reached by the read, which stops 3 residues before it; the germline J gene fills it in. V shed 4 bases and J 5 bases; nucleotides not matched to a gene: 10. Germline V gene lookup returns CDR1 SGHNT and CDR2 YYREEE (reference sequence). This CDR3 is built from 15 residues.

There are many counts of this clone. The read stops 3 residues short of the end of the CDR3; the missing end is completed from the germline J gene. The J gene is TRBJ2-2, the V gene TRBV30; D call uncertain. Germline CDR1 GTSNPN, CDR2 SVGIG (reference sequence). V lost 4 bases, J lost 2 bases, and 8 bases lay in between. The CDR3 extends over 13 amino acids. The CDR3 reads CAWTPLNTGELFF. The sequenced part of the CDR3 DNA is TGTGCCTGGACCCCTCTCAACACCGGGGAG.

This clone was detected many times. The CDR3 spells CASSRAGVSYEQYF. The sequenced CDR3 bases are TGTGCCAGCAGCAGAGCGGGAGTATCCTACGAG. The chain has TRBV9 and TRBJ2-7; 8 nucleotides match TRBD2. The read ends 3 residues early relative to the CDR3; the germline J gene fills the gap. The CDR3 extends over 14 amino acids. The germline V gene encodes CDR1 SGDLS and CDR2 YYNGEE. J gave up 1 base and V 4 bases, and 4 bases lay outside the gene matches. Supplemented by reference TRBV9 and TRBJ2-7, the full variable domain reads DSGVTQTPKHLITATGQRVTLRCSPRSGDLSVYWYQQSLDQGLQFLIQYYNGEERAKGNILERFSAQQFPDLHSELNLSSLELGDSALYFCASSRAGVSYEQYFGPGTRLTVT.

On this clone: The read gets to within 3 residues of the CDR3 end, and the germline J gene fills in the rest. V gene TRBV5-3 combines with J gene TRBJ2-5; 7 bases are shared with TRBD2. TRBV5-3 is known as an ORF, though its function is uncertain. After removal of 1 base from V and 2 bases from J, the junction contained 5 bases not matched to a gene. This CDR3 is 15 amino acids long. The part of the CDR3 DNA that was read is TGTGCCAGAAGCTTGAATCTAGCGGTTCAAGAGACC. Its protein product is CARSLNLAVQET. The whole CDR3 sequence is CARSLNLAVQETQYF.

This clone has a count of ten or more. The missing CDR3 end, 3 residues past where the read stops, is filled in from the germline J gene. This chain joins TRBV2 and TRBJ2-3; 14 nucleotides line up with TRBD2. V lost 7 bases and J lost 5; bases outside the gene matches: 17. There are 19 residues in the CDR3. The germline gives CDR1 SNHLY, CDR2 FYNNEI. CDR3 sequence reads: CASNIGTSGRVGRRDTQYF. The covered CDR3 bases are TGTGCCAGCAACATCGGGACTAGCGGGAGAGTGGGTCGGAGAGATACG.

In the case of this clone: The read terminates 3 residues ahead of where the CDR3 ends, so the germline J gene completes it. The gene calls are TRBV11-1 and TRBJ2-7, with a tentative D call TRBD2 (5 bases). This CDR3 contains 15 residues. Germline V lookup: CDR1 SGHAT, CDR2 FQDESV (reference sequence). V lost 1 base, J lost 2 bases, and 12 bases lay in between. The CDR3 reads CASSLGALLAYEQYF. The CDR3 DNA, read in part, is TGTGCCAGCAGCTTAGGGGCATTACTAGCCTACGAG.

This clone has a count of ten or more. The CDR3 protein is CASSPQRQGSSYTF. The CDR3 DNA, read in part, is TGTGCCAGCAGTCCACAAAGACAAGGAAGTAGC. The chain is built from TRBV28 and TRBJ1-2; no clear D gene. The read terminates 3 residues ahead of where the CDR3 ends, so the germline J gene completes it. The CDR3 has 14 amino acids. Germline-derived CDR1 and CDR2 are MDHEN and SYDVKM.

Ten or more counts support this clone. The CDR3 region is CASSERGALAKNIQYF. The CDR3 DNA, read in part, is TGTGCCAGCAGTGAAAGGGGAGCTCTAGCCAAAAACATT. The V and J genes are TRBV2 and TRBJ2-4, with D perhaps being TRBD1 or TRBD2 (5 bases each). Read coverage stops 3 residues before the CDR3 terminus; the germline J gene supplies the remainder. CDR1 SNHLY and CDR2 FYNNEI come from the germline V gene. The germline V and J ends were trimmed by 2 bases and 0 bases, with 11 bases remaining between them. The CDR3 consists of 16 residues.

This clone showed up many times. The read ends 3 residues before the CDR3 terminus; that terminus is restored from the germline J gene. The chain employs TRBV2 and TRBJ2-3; D might be TRBD1 (5 bases). The CDR3 consists of 14 residues. V was clipped by 8 bases and J by 6 bases, with 18 bases between them. Germline V CDR1 and CDR2: SNHLY, FYNNEI. The CDR3 loop is CASAGRSLEDTQYF. CDR3 bases read: TGTGCCAGCGCAGGGCGGTCCCTCGAGGATACG.

This clone was detected ten times or more. The CDR3 extends 3 residues past the end of the read, so its final part is completed from the germline J gene. The chain joins TRBV5-1 to TRBJ1-2; 7 bases are a match to TRBD1. CDR1 is SGHRS, CDR2 YFSETQ, per germline. The CDR3 is 13 amino acids. The V gene end was trimmed by 4 bases and the J gene end by 7 bases; junction bases not matched to a gene: 7. This CDR3 is CASSVDREGGYTF. The CDR3 DNA, read in part, is TGCGCCAGCAGCGTTGACAGGGAGGGTGGC.

This clone was counted ten times or more. With the read ending 3 residues before the CDR3 end, the germline J gene is used to fill in that end. The V and J genes are TRBV4-2 and TRBJ2-3; 14 bases map to TRBD2. CDR1 and CDR2 (germline): LGHNA, YNFKEQ. With V trimmed by 5 bases and J by 5 bases, 6 bases remained unmatched. This CDR3 spans 16 amino acids. CDR3 bases read: TGTGCCAGCAGCGAGGGACTAGCGGGGGAAGGAGATACG. This sequence encodes CASSEGLAGEGDT. The whole CDR3 sequence is CASSEGLAGEGDTQYF.

This clone was counted at least ten times. The sequenced fragment ends 3 residues before the CDR3 boundary, so the rest is inferred from the germline J gene. The rearrangement uses TRBV28 and TRBJ2-7, with 11 bases identical to TRBD2. After removal of 3 bases from V and 0 bases from J, the junction contained 7 bases not matched to a gene. Germline values: CDR1 MDHEN, CDR2 SYDVKM. The CDR3 loop spans 17 amino acids. This CDR3 is CASSLLAGGWGSYEQYF. Incomplete CDR3 DNA: TGTGCCAGCAGTTTGCTAGCGGGAGGTTGGGGCTCCTACGAG.

This clone was recorded at least ten times. Read data end 3 residues before the CDR3 end; the end is taken from the germline J gene. This chain links TRBV7-3 with TRBJ2-1; 9 bases agree with TRBD1. The germline CDR1 and CDR2 sequences are SGHTA and FQGTGA. The CDR3 spans 15 residues. V lost 5 bases and J lost 2; bases outside the gene matches: 4. This CDR3 is CASSQQGAAYNEQFF. The CDR3 DNA, read in part, is TGTGCCAGCAGCCAACAGGGGGCCGCCTACAATGAG.

The sample holds many counts of this clone. Read sequence stops 3 residues before the CDR3 end, and the germline J gene provides the missing end. The chain is built from TRBV6-1 and TRBJ2-2; 9 positions agree with TRBD2. Germline V gene sequence: CDR1 MNHNS, CDR2 SASEGT. This CDR3 is 15 amino acids long. With 3 bases clipped from V and 7 bases from J, the junction kept 6 bases outside the gene matches. The CDR3 reads CASSELAGDLGELFF. CDR3 DNA (partial): TGTGCCAGCAGTGAGTTAGCGGGAGATCTCGGGGAG.

Ten or more counts support this clone. The CDR3 end is not reached by the read, which stops 3 residues before it; the germline J gene fills it in. The chain combines TRBV20-1 with TRBJ2-7; 8 bases align to TRBD2. Germline V gene data show CDR1 as DFQATT and CDR2 as SNEGSKA (reference sequence). The CDR3 runs to 14 residues. The V and J ends lost 6 bases and 4 bases, in that order; junction bases with no gene match: 11. The part of the CDR3 DNA that was read is TGCAGTGCAATCTCGGGGGGGCGGGAGTACGAG. This gives the protein CSAISGGREYE. In full, the CDR3 is CSAISGGREYEQYF.

This clone has ten or more counts. The CDR3 goes on 3 residues after the read ends, and that part is filled in from the germline J gene. The chain has TRBV9 and TRBJ2-2, with D perhaps matching TRBD2 (5 bases). Germline CDR1 SGDLS, CDR2 YYNGEE. V lost 4 bases, J lost 0 bases, and 16 bases lay in between. The CDR3 loop spans 17 amino acids. Partial CDR3 DNA: TGTGCCAGCAGCACCTTCAGGAGGCTTGCGAACACCGGGGAG. This sequence encodes CASSTFRRLANTGE. The whole CDR3 protein reads CASSTFRRLANTGELFF.

This clone was picked up many times. The CDR3 is cut off 3 residues early in the read; its end comes from the germline J gene. The chain uses TRBV20-1 and TRBJ1-6; unclear D gene. There are 11 residues in the CDR3. V lost 8 bases to trimming and J lost 5 bases, with 7 bases between them. Per germline, CDR1 DFQATT and CDR2 SNEGSKA (reference sequence). The sequenced CDR3 bases are TGCAGTCCCTGGCATAATTCACCC. Translated, it gives CSPWHNSP. The CDR3 as a whole reads CSPWHNSPLHF.